The 12 T cell receptor beta chains below were found in one sample sequenced in a study of intratumoral heterogeneity in liver cancer. The repertoire was sequenced with immunoSEQ multiplex PCR; TCRdb's copy has only in-frame clones and lacks some. This table has roughly 5,700 clones, around 68% appearing once. Sequencing used tumor-adjacent normal tissue, obtained before any cancer treatment. These receptors all come from a man aged 65-85 years with hepatocellular carcinoma.

In DNA form, the CDR3 reads TGCGCCAGCCGGACACAGAACACAGATACGCAGTATTTT. Amino acids: CASRTQNTDTQYF. The chain combines TRBV5-1 with TRBJ2-3, with a possible D match to TRBD1 (5 bases). Trimming stripped 7 bases from V and 2 bases from J, with 11 bases between. This CDR3 has 13 residues. Germline CDR1 SGHRS, CDR2 YFSETQ.

This sequence joins TRBV10-1 and TRBJ1-2; 8 bases line up with TRBD1. The trim removed 2 bases at V and 5 bases at J, leaving 10 bases unmatched. The CDR3 extends over 16 amino acids. From germline, CDR1 is WNHNN and CDR2 SYGVQD (reference sequence). CDR3 amino acids: CASSEPEDRASYGYTF. The CDR3 bases are TGCGCCAGCAGTGAGCCCGAGGACAGGGCGTCGTATGGCTACACCTTC.

In this sample, this clone is medium-sized. The chain carries TRBV28 and TRBJ2-1; a weak D match, TRBD1 (6 bases). The CDR3 is 13 amino acids. Per germline, CDR1 MDHEN and CDR2 SYDVKM. The V and J ends lost 6 bases and 5 bases respectively, with 11 bases between them. The CDR3 DNA reads TGTGCCAGCAGCAGGGACACAAACAATGAGCAGTTCTTC. Translating it yields CASSRDTNNEQFF.

This chain links TRBV5-1 with TRBJ2-1, with D possibly matching TRBD1 (5 bases). The V gene lost 0 bases and the J gene lost 4 bases, with 11 bases spanning the gap. This CDR3 region has 15 residues. Germline CDR1 reads SGHRS; CDR2 reads YFSETQ. In DNA form, the CDR3 reads TGCGCCAGCAGCTTGGACAGGAGTTTATACAATGAGCAGTTCTTC. This sequence encodes CASSLDRSLYNEQFF.

The chain combines TRBV9 with TRBJ2-5; D not resolved. Germline CDR1 is SGDLS and CDR2 is YYNGEE. CDR3 length: 15 residues. Trimming shortened V by 3 bases and J by 2 bases, and 14 bases separated the two germline ends. CDR3 residues: CASSGGSPKQETQYF. CDR3 sequence (DNA): TGTGCCAGCAGCGGAGGTTCCCCTAAACAAGAGACCCAGTACTTC.

This sequence joins TRBV27 and TRBJ2-1; no clear D gene. The germline CDR1 and CDR2 sequences are MNHEY and SMNVEV (reference sequence). The CDR3 totals 15 residues. V was clipped by 2 bases and J by 4 bases, with 12 bases between them. The chain's CDR3 is CASSLQWGMYNEQFF. In DNA form, the CDR3 reads TGTGCCAGCAGTTTACAGTGGGGAATGTACAATGAGCAGTTCTTC.

This clone has only one observation. The chain combines TRBV13 with TRBJ1-1; D is unresolved. CDR3 length equals 14 residues. Germline CDR1 and CDR2: PRHDT and FYEKMQ (reference sequence). V was pared by 2 bases and J by 1 base, with 8 bases between. The DNA of the CDR3 is TGTGCCAGCAGCTTACTACTGGGGAACACTGAAGCTTTCTTT. Residues: CASSLLLGNTEAFF.

J is TRBJ1-1 and V is TRBV2, with D perhaps TRBD1 (5 bases). Germline V lookup: CDR1 SNHLY, CDR2 FYNNEI. V dropped 5 bases and J dropped 0 bases, with 13 bases sitting between them. The CDR3 runs 15 residues. The CDR3 DNA reads TGTGCCAGCAGTCCCGGGACTCATTTGAACACTGAAGCTTTCTTT. Protein sequence: CASSPGTHLNTEAFF.

V and J are TRBV5-4 and TRBJ1-1; 11 bases map to TRBD1. Germline values: CDR1 SGHNT, CDR2 YYREEE (reference sequence). The V and J ends lost 4 bases and 0 bases, in that order; junction bases with no gene match: 8. The CDR3 extends over 17 amino acids. Here the CDR3 reads CASSPGQGAYMNTEAFF. CDR3 coding DNA: TGTGCCAGCAGCCCCGGACAGGGGGCCTATATGAACACTGAAGCTTTCTTT.

This rearrangement joins TRBV21-1 to TRBJ2-3; the D call of TRBD2 is as the table states it, not checked on the DNA. TRBV21-1 is tagged as a pseudogene. This CDR3 has 16 amino acids. CDR3 nucleotide sequence: TGTGCCAGCAGCAAATCGGGCGGGGGAGTCACAGATACGCAGTATTTT. This codes for CASSKSGGGVTDTQYF.

This rearrangement joins TRBV28 to TRBJ2-3, with TRBD2 matching over 11 bases. CDR1 is MDHEN and CDR2 is SYDVKM in the germline V gene. Losses at the gene ends were 7 bases for V and 1 base for J; bases not matched to a gene: 10. The CDR3 runs to 17 residues. CDR3 region: CASILAGDYGGTDTQYF. DNA for the CDR3: TGTGCCAGCATACTAGCGGGGGACTATGGGGGCACAGATACGCAGTATTTT. Looking up the rest from reference TRBV28 and TRBJ2-3 gives the full variable domain: DVKVTQSSRYLVKRTGEKVFLECVQDMDHENMFWYRQDPGLGLRLIYFSYDVKMKEKGDIPEGYSVSREKKERFSLILESASTNQTSMYLCASILAGDYGGTDTQYFGPGTRLTVL.

By share, this clone counts as medium-sized (0.01 to 0.1%). The rearrangement links TRBV9 to TRBJ1-2; D is unclear. Trimming pared 3 bases from V and 2 bases from J, leaving 2 bases between. This CDR3 region has 11 residues. CDR1 is SGDLS and CDR2 is YYNGEE in the germline V gene. CDR3 residues: CASSGNYGYTF. The CDR3 DNA reads TGTGCCAGCAGCGGAAACTATGGCTACACCTTC.